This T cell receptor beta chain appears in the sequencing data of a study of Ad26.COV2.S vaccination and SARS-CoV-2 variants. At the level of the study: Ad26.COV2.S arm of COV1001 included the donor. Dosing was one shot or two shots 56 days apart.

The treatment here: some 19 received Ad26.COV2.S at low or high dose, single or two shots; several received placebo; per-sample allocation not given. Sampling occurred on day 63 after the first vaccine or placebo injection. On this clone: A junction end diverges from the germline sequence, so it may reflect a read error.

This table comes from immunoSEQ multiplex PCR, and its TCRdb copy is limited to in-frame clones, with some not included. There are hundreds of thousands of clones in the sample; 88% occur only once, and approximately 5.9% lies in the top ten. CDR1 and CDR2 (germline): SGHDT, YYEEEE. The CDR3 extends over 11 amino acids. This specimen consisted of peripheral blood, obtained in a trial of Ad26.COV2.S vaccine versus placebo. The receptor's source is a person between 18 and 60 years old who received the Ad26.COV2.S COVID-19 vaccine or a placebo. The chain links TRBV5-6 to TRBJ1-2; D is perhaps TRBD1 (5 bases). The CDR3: CASSVRQSTYF. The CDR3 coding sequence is TGTGCCAGCAGCGTTCGACAGTCAACCTACTTC.